The rows below give T cell receptor beta chains drawn from one sample of a study of T-cell memory formation after mild COVID-19. TCRdb processed the 5' RACE reads anew with MiXCR; each CDR3 protein has one entry. The repertoire holds tens of thousands of distinct CDR3 sequences, with around 10% as singletons. Sample: PBMCs or a T cell subset sorted from them (not recorded which). These receptors were collected from a man between 18 and 29 years old who had mild COVID-19 (a few samples of this study predate the infection). Cell type and time point are not known. Each CDR3 is given with its conserved first and last residue. Each record gives: D gene, J gene, clone size, V gene, CDR3 protein, CDR3 DNA. A D gene is named only where the DNA matches it firmly. The size of a clone is reported for some rows only, either as once, few or many, or as a class for expanded clones.

D gene: -; J gene: TRBJ2-3; clone size: many; V gene: TRBV7-9; CDR3 protein: CASSARQTSTDTQYF; CDR3 DNA: TGTGCCAGCAGCGCGCGACAGACTAGCACAGATACGCAGTATTTT
D gene: -; J gene: TRBJ1-1; clone size: -; V gene: TRBV5-6; CDR3 protein: CASSRILARQMNTEAFF; CDR3 DNA: TGTGCCAGCAGCCGAATCCTGGCGCGACAGATGAACACTGAAGCTTTCTTT
D gene: TRBD2; J gene: TRBJ2-7; clone size: few; V gene: TRBV2; CDR3 protein: CASRAGGPYEQYF; CDR3 DNA: TGTGCCAGCAGGGCGGGGGGACCCTACGAGCAGTACTTC
D gene: -; J gene: TRBJ2-1; clone size: few; V gene: TRBV5-1; CDR3 protein: CASSSEPGGTVSEQFF; CDR3 DNA: TGCGCCAGCAGCTCCGAACCGGGCGGGACAGTCAGTGAGCAGTTCTTC
D gene: TRBD2; J gene: TRBJ2-1; clone size: -; V gene: TRBV7-2; CDR3 protein: CASSSAGTSAFNEQFF; CDR3 DNA: TGTGCCAGCAGCTCTGCCGGGACTAGCGCTTTCAATGAGCAGTTCTTC
D gene: TRBD2; J gene: TRBJ2-2; clone size: few; V gene: TRBV7-3; CDR3 protein: CASSPITRGGGTNTGELFF; CDR3 DNA: TGTGCCAGCAGCCCCATTACTCGCGGGGGTGGAACGAACACCGGGGAGCTGTTTTTT
D gene: -; J gene: TRBJ2-4; clone size: -; V gene: TRBV4-3; CDR3 protein: CASSPLGVLKNIQYF; CDR3 DNA: TGCGCCAGCAGCCCCCTAGGGGTGTTGAAAAACATTCAGTACTTC
D gene: -; J gene: TRBJ2-6; clone size: few; V gene: TRBV4-3; CDR3 protein: CASSQGAGTGANVLTF; CDR3 DNA: TGCGCCAGCAGCCAAGGGGCGGGTACTGGGGCCAACGTCCTGACTTTC
D gene: TRBD2; J gene: TRBJ2-7; clone size: few; V gene: TRBV29-1; CDR3 protein: CSVAASGGDYEQYF; CDR3 DNA: TGCAGCGTTGCCGCGTCGGGGGGAGACTACGAGCAGTACTTC
D gene: -; J gene: TRBJ1-5; clone size: -; V gene: TRBV15; CDR3 protein: CATSRALQENQPQHF; CDR3 DNA: TGTGCCACCAGCAGAGCCTTACAGGAGAATCAGCCCCAGCATTTT
D gene: -; J gene: TRBJ1-1; clone size: -; V gene: TRBV5-4; CDR3 protein: CASSPSGTNLEAFF; CDR3 DNA: TGTGCCAGCAGCCCTTCTGGGACAAACCTTGAAGCTTTCTTT
D gene: -; J gene: TRBJ2-5; clone size: -; V gene: TRBV24-1; CDR3 protein: CATSEGTQETQYF; CDR3 DNA: TGTGCCACCAGTGAGGGGACCCAAGAGACCCAGTACTTC
D gene: TRBD1; J gene: TRBJ1-3; clone size: -; V gene: TRBV7-2; CDR3 protein: CASSRVTGNGNTIYF; CDR3 DNA: TGTGCCAGCAGCCGCGTGACAGGGAATGGAAACACCATATATTTT
D gene: -; J gene: TRBJ2-5; clone size: few; V gene: TRBV2; CDR3 protein: CASSEAGTQLGSQYF; CDR3 DNA: TGTGCCAGCAGTGAAGCAGGGACCCAGCTGGGGTCCCAGTACTTC
D gene: -; J gene: TRBJ1-1; clone size: few; V gene: TRBV10-3; CDR3 protein: CAISYSGSTEAFF; CDR3 DNA: TGTGCCATCAGTTACTCAGGGTCCACTGAAGCTTTCTTT
D gene: -; J gene: TRBJ2-1; clone size: few; V gene: TRBV5-1; CDR3 protein: CASSRDPSLNEQFF; CDR3 DNA: TGCGCCAGCAGCAGGGACCCGAGTCTCAATGAGCAGTTCTTC
D gene: -; J gene: TRBJ2-6; clone size: many; V gene: TRBV7-2; CDR3 protein: CASTYWGSGANVLTF; CDR3 DNA: TGTGCCAGCACCTATTGGGGGTCTGGGGCCAACGTCCTGACTTTC
D gene: TRBD1; J gene: TRBJ1-5; clone size: -; V gene: TRBV12-3/TRBV12-4; CDR3 protein: CASTADRANQPQHF; CDR3 DNA: TGTGCCAGCACCGCGGACAGGGCAAATCAGCCCCAGCATTTT